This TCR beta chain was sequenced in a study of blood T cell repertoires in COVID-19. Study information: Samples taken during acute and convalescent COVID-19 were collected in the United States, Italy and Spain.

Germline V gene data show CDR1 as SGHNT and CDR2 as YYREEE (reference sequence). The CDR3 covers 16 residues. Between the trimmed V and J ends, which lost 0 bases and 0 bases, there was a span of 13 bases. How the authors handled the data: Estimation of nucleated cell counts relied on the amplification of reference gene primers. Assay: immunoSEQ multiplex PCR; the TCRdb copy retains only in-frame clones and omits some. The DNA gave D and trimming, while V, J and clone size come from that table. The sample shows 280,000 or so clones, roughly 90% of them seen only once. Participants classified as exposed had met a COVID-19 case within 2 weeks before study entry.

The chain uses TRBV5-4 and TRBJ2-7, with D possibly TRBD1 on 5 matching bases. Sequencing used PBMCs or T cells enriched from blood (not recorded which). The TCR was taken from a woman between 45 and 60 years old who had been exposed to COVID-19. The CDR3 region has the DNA TGTGCCAGCAGCTTGGAGGGGCGGAAAAGCTCCTACGAGCAGTACTTC. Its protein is CASSLEGRKSSYEQYF.